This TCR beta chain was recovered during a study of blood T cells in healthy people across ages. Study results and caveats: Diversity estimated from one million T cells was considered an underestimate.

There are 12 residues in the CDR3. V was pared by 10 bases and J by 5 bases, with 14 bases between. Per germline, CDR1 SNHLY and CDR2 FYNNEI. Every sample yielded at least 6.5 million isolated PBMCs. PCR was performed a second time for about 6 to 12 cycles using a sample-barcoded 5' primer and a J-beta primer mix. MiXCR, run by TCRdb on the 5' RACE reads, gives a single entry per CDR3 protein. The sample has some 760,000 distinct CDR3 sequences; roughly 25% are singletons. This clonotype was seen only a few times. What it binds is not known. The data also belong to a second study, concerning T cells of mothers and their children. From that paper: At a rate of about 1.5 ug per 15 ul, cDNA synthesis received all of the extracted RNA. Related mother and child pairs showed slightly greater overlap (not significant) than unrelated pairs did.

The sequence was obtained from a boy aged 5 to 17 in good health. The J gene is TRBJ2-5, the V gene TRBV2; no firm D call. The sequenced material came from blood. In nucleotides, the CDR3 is TGTGCCAACCGGTCACTAAGGGAGACCCAGTACTTC. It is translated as CANRSLRETQYF. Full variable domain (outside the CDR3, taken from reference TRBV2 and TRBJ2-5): EPEVTQTPSHQVTQMGQEVILRCVPISNHLYFYWYRQILGQKVEFLVSFYNNEISEKSEIFDDQFSVERPDGSNFTLKIRSTKLEDSAMYFCANRSLRETQYFGPGTRLLVL.